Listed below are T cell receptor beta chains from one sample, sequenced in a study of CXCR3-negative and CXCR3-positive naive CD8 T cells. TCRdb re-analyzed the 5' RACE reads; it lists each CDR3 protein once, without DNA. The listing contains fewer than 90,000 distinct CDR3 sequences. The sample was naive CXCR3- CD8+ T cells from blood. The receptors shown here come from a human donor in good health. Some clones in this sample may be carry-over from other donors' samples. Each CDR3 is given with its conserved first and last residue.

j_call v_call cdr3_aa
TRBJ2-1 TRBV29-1 CSVDYRGGDEQFF
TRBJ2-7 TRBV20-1 CSARRTEQSYEQYF
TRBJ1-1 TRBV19 CASSFHDPSGTEAFF
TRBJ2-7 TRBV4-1 CASSQDYPGAYEQYF
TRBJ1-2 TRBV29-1 CSVLGEDRRRYGYTF
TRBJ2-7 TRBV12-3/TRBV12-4 CASSLSSRYEEQYF
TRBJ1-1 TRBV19 CASTLGRQQVNTEAFF
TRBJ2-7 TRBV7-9 CASSTHRDGTYEQYF
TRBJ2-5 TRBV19 CASSGAGQETQYF
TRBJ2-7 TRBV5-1 CASSLEPGLAAAYEQYF
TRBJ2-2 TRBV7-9 CASSNNRLAATGELFF
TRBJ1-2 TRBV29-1 CSVDDRRTNYGYTF
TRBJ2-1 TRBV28 CASYQTGLDEQFF
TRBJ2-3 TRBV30 CACLGLPADTQYF
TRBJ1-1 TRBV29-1 CSPPGSRNAEAFF
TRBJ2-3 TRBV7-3 CASSSAVGTDTQYF
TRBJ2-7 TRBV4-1 CASSQDEGSGYEQYF
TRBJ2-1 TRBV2 CASIPLGTSGSHEQFF
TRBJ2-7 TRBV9 CASSPRGGAYEQYF
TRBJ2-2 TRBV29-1 CSVEGTGGSTGELFF
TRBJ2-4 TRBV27 CASHSNTGMDIQYF
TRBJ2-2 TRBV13 CASKAPTGELFF
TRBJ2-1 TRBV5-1 CASSSLYFRASGGNEQFF
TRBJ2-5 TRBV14 CASSHWTGGEETQYF
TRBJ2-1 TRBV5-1 CASSSVTGDEQFF
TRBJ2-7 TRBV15 CATSAGPYEQYF
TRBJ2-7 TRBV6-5 CASSTGLTNYEQYF
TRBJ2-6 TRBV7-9 CASSPGQVGANVLTF
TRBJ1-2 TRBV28 CASNVRANYGYTF
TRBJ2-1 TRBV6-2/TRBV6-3 CASSYLNYNEQFF
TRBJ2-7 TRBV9 CASSRTSGEGLYEQYF
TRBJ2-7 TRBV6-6 CASSYAEGTGGVKAYEQYF
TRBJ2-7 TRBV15 CATSQGGSYEQYF
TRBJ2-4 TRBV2 CASRHGIAKNIQYF
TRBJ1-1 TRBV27 CASRNKGTEAFF
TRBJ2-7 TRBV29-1 CSVGGKGLSHEQYF
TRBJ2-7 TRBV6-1 CASSETINEQYF
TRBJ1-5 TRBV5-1 CASSWTGGLNQPQHF
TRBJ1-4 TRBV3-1 CASSLLPRTNEKLFF
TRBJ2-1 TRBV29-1 CSVFFRNEQFF
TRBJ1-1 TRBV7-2 CASSLVYVNTEAFF
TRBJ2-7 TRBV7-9 CASSLLLEQYF
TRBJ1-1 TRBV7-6 CASSPGTGAKPNTEAFF
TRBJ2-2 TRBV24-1 CATSDLPGHVTGELFF
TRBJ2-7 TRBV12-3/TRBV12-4 CASGLGSHYEQYF
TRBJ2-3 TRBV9 CASRRPTGGNSGVADTQYF
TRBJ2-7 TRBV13 CASSLGTQAYEQYF
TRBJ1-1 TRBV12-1 CASSFERTGLNTEAFF
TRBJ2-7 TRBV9 CASSVGLASTYEQYF
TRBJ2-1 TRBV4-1 CASSQSQLAFEQFF
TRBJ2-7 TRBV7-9 CASSLAGAYEQYF
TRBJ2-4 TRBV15 CATSIEGQAKNIQYF
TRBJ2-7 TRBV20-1 CSAPDSFSYEQYF